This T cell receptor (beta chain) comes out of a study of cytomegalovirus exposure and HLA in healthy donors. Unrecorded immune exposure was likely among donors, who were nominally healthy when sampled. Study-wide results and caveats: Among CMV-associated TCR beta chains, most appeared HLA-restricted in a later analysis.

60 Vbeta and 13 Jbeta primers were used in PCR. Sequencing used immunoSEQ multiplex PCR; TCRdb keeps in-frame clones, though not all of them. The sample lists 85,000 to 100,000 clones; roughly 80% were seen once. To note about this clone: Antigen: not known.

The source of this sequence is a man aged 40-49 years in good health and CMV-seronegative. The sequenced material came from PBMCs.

CDR3 bases: TGCGCCAGCAGCTTGGGGCAGGGGATTGAAGCTTTCTTT. Protein: CASSLGQGIEAFF. V is TRBV5-1 and J is TRBJ1-1; D perhaps matches TRBD1 (6 bases). CDR1 and CDR2 from the germline V gene are SGHRS and YFSETQ. Trimming took off 0 bases at V and 7 bases at J, with 10 bases between the two ends. The CDR3 spans 13 residues.